This TCR beta chain was captured by sequencing in a study of cytomegalovirus exposure and HLA in healthy donors. The CDR3 is 13 residues long. V shed 2 bases and J shed 2 bases, with 7 bases lying between them. From germline, CDR1 is SGHRS and CDR2 YFSETQ. The repertoire was sequenced with immunoSEQ multiplex PCR; TCRdb's copy has only in-frame clones and lacks some. The sample includes about 200,000 clones, roughly 80% of them seen just once. The receptor comes from a woman younger than 30 in good health and CMV-seronegative. The V call is TRBV5-1, the J call TRBJ1-2, with no clear D. The sample consisted of PBMCs. CDR3 sequence (DNA): TGCGCCAGCAGCTTCGGCCCGAACTATGGCTACACCTTC. Protein sequence: CASSFGPNYGYTF.